The present entry profiles one T cell receptor beta chain with its context. Its antigen is unidentified. The sort gate was single viable CD3+CD4+CD8-CD45RO+ cells for memory CD4+ T cells. Serum IgG to CMV pp150, pp28, p38 and p52 defined serostatus. The assay was immunoSEQ multiplex PCR, and TCRdb's table has in-frame clones only and misses some. Seen here are around 49,000 clones, around 80% observed once, and the top ten hold roughly 0.61%. The data were obtained in a study of memory CD4+ T cells and cytomegalovirus serostatus. Study summary: This sample comes from healthy Belgian adults, fewer than ten CMV seropositive, 24 seronegative.

CDR1 is GTSNPN, CDR2 SVGIG, per germline (reference sequence). V gave up 0 bases and J gave up 5 bases, with 5 bases separating them. The CDR3 is 12 residues long. Study results and limitations: Each of approximately 70 CMV-associated TCRbeta sequences occurred in one to five individuals.

Sequenced input: memory CD4+ T cells from blood. This clonotype was obtained from an adult in good health and CMV-seronegative. The chain carries TRBV30 and TRBJ2-1; D unclear. The CDR3 is CAWSVVHNEQFF. The CDR3 DNA is TGTGCCTGGAGTGTTGTGCACAATGAGCAGTTCTTC.